The rows below give T cell receptor beta chains drawn from one sample of a study of cytomegalovirus exposure and HLA in healthy donors. Sequencing used immunoSEQ multiplex PCR; TCRdb keeps in-frame clones, though not all of them. In all, the sample yields 49,000 or so clones. Sequenced sample: PBMCs. The receptors were gathered from a man aged 40-55 years in good health and CMV-seropositive. The CDR3 runs from the conserved cysteine through the conserved F or W. Each record gives: D gene, J gene, V gene, CDR3 protein, CDR3 DNA. A D gene is named only where the DNA matches it firmly.

D: NA
J: TRBJ1-2
V: TRBV6-6
CDR3: CASTLDSHYTF
DNA: TGTGCCAGCACCTTAGACAGTCACTACACCTTC

D: TRBD1
J: TRBJ1-2
V: TRBV6-1
CDR3: CASYSPGTGTLGTF
DNA: TGTGCCAGCTACAGTCCCGGGACAGGGACCTTAGGCACCTTC

D: TRBD2
J: TRBJ2-2
V: TRBV6-5
CDR3: CASSKGLVGTGELFF
DNA: TGTGCCAGCAGTAAGGGACTAGTGGGCACCGGGGAGCTGTTTTTT

D: NA
J: TRBJ1-6
V: TRBV5-1
CDR3: CASSLELREDNSPLHF
DNA: TGCGCCAGCAGCTTGGAGTTACGGGAAGATAATTCACCCCTCCACTTT

D: TRBD2
J: TRBJ2-3
V: TRBV13
CDR3: CAGSLAGPDTQYF
DNA: TGTGCCGGATCTCTAGCGGGCCCAGATACGCAGTATTTT

D: NA
J: TRBJ2-7
V: TRBV2
CDR3: CASGAQGANEQYF
DNA: TGTGCCAGCGGAGCACAGGGAGCAAACGAGCAGTACTTC

D: TRBD2
J: TRBJ2-1
V: TRBV19
CDR3: CASTPTSGSSDNEQFF
DNA: TGTGCCAGTACCCCGACTAGCGGGAGCTCCGACAATGAGCAGTTCTTC

D: NA
J: TRBJ2-3
V: TRBV4-2
CDR3: CASSQVRHPGVTQYF
DNA: TGTGCCAGCAGCCAAGTGAGACATCCAGGGGTTACGCAGTATTTT

D: NA
J: TRBJ1-2
V: TRBV4-3
CDR3: CASSQVSGYGYTF
DNA: TGCGCCAGCAGCCAAGTCTCGGGGTATGGCTACACCTTC

D: NA
J: TRBJ2-1
V: TRBV6-1
CDR3: CASCRARGYEQFF
DNA: TGTGCCAGCTGCCGGGCCAGAGGGTATGAGCAGTTCTTC

D: TRBD2
J: TRBJ2-7
V: TRBV9
CDR3: CASSAGLAEVEQYF
DNA: TGTGCCAGCAGCGCCGGACTAGCGGAAGTCGAGCAGTACTTC

D: NA
J: TRBJ2-7
V: TRBV6-5
CDR3: CASIDGTRKQYF
DNA: TGTGCCAGCATTGACGGGACAAGAAAGCAGTACTTC

D: TRBD2
J: TRBJ2-1
V: TRBV29-1
CDR3: CSHPGTSADNEQFF
DNA: TGCAGCCACCCCGGGACTAGCGCCGACAATGAGCAGTTCTTC

D: NA
J: TRBJ1-1
V: TRBV7-9
CDR3: CASSSTGTYTEAFF
DNA: TGTGCCAGCAGTTCGACCGGGACATATACTGAAGCTTTCTTT

D: TRBD1
J: TRBJ1-1
V: TRBV5-1
CDR3: CASSFPGQAEAFF
DNA: TGCGCCAGCAGCTTCCCGGGACAGGCTGAAGCTTTCTTT